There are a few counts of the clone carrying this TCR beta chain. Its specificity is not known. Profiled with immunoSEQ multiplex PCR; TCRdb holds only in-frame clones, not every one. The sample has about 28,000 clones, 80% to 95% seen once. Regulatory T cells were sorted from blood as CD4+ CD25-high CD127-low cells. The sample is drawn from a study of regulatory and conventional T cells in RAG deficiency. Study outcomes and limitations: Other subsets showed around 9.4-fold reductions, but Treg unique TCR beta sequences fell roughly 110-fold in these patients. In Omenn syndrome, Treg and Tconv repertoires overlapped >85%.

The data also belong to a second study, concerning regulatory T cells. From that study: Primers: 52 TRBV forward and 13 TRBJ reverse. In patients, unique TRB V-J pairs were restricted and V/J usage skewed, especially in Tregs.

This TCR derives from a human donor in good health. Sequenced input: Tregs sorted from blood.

The CDR3 sequence is CASTLWWGRNSPLHF. The CDR3, as DNA: TGTGCCAGCACTCTATGGTGGGGTCGTAATTCACCCCTCCACTTT. This chain connects TRBV27 to TRBJ1-6; D unresolved. The germline V gene has CDR1 MNHEY and CDR2 SMNVEV (reference sequence). V gave up 7 bases and J gave up 6 bases, with 16 bases separating them. The CDR3 is made up of 15 amino acids.